This T cell receptor (beta chain) is from a study of blood T cell repertoires in COVID-19. Study summary: Samples came from the United States, Italy and Spain, spanning acute and convalescent COVID-19. In each case, the material was cDNA or gDNA derived from T cells, B-cell-depleted T cells, or PBMCs.

This clone has a single count. In the source study's methods: Reference gene primer amplification in the assay estimated nucleated cell counts. Method: immunoSEQ multiplex PCR; TCRdb's copy keeps in-frame clones and lacks some. That table furnishes V, J and clone size, whereas the DNA furnished D and trimming. The sample lists 30,000 or so clones, roughly 85% occurring once. The CDR3 length is 14 residues. Trimming at V came to 3 bases and at J to 1 base, leaving 5 bases not matched to a gene. Germline CDR1 and CDR2: GTSNPN and SVGIG (reference sequence). The rearrangement links TRBV30 to TRBJ2-7, with TRBD2 matching 8 bases. The sequencing sample was made of peripheral blood. The sequence was collected from a man older than 75 with active COVID-19. The CDR3 DNA reads as TGTGCCTGGAGAGGCACTAGCGGTTCCTACGAGCAGTACTTC. This sequence encodes CAWRGTSGSYEQYF.